This passage covers 9 T cell receptor beta chains from one sample sequenced in a study of human T cells and chemical hapten exposure. Stated time point: patch test 2, 6 weeks after DPC sensitization. As to treatment: therapeutic diphenylcyclopropenone sensitization with weekly scalp DPC. TCRdb processed the RACE reads anew with MiXCR; each CDR3 protein has one entry. Here the sample spans around 360,000 distinct CDR3 sequences, nearly 6.5% being singletons. This material consisted of whole blood, taken in connection with sensitization to the hapten diphenylcyclopropenone (DPC). Receptor source: a woman under 30 with alopecia areata. Some clones in this sample may be carry-over from other donors' samples.

The chain carries TRBV6-2 or TRBV6-3 and TRBJ1-5; 9 bases agree with TRBD1. The V gene's germline CDR1 is MNHEY and CDR2 SVGEGT. CDR3 size: 14 residues. V shed 6 bases and J 5 bases; nucleotides not matched to a gene: 5. CDR3 in amino acids: CASSRGQGYQPQHF. CDR3 DNA sequence: TGTGCCAGCAGCCGGGGACAGGGCTATCAGCCCCAGCATTTT.

This clonotype occurred a few times. This chain links TRBV9 with TRBJ1-4; TRBD1 matches 7 bases. The CDR3 runs 14 residues. Trimming cost V 3 bases and J 8 bases; bases outside gene matches: 7. Germline CDR1 is SGDLS and CDR2 is YYNGEE. The CDR3 DNA sequence: TGTGCCAGCAGCGCCACAGGGGTCTGGGAAAAACTGTTTTTT. Translated: CASSATGVWEKLFF.

This clonotype was detected only a few times. The chain combines TRBV4-1 with TRBJ1-6; D gene unclear. V dropped 0 bases and J dropped 1 base, with 13 bases sitting between them. Germline-derived CDR1 and CDR2 are MGHRA and YSYEKL. This CDR3 spans 18 amino acids. CDR3 coding DNA: TGCGCCAGCAGCCAAGAACCCCAAGAGAGTTCCTATAATTCACCCCTCCACTTT. This translates into CASSQEPQESSYNSPLHF.

This clonotype showed up just a few times. This CDR3 reads CASSPRLDDLTDTQYF. CDR3 nucleotide sequence: TGTGCCAGCAGCCCCCGACTAGATGACCTCACAGATACGCAGTATTTT. The chain couples TRBV7-8 to TRBJ2-3; weak D call: TRBD2 (6 bases). The germline gives CDR1 SGHVS, CDR2 FQNEAQ. CDR3 length equals 16 residues. Trimming took 5 bases from V and 2 from J, leaving 17 bases between them.

This clonotype was picked up many times. The chain joins TRBV10-3 to TRBJ1-4; D is ambiguous. The germline V and J ends were trimmed by 3 bases and 5 bases, with 10 bases remaining between them. This CDR3 has 14 amino acids. From germline, CDR1 is ENHRY and CDR2 SYGVKD. The CDR3 sequence: CAISDLQLNEKLFF. The CDR3 coding sequence is TGTGCCATCAGTGATTTACAGCTAAATGAAAAACTGTTTTTT.

At least ten counts were recorded for this clonotype. For the CDR3, the DNA is TGTGCCAGCCAGGAGCCGAGTATGAACACTGAAGCTTTCTTT. It codes for CASQEPSMNTEAFF. The rearrangement uses TRBV6-2 or TRBV6-3 and TRBJ1-1; D remains ambiguous. V lost 8 bases and J 0 bases, leaving 13 bases between the germline ends. The CDR3 has 14 amino acids. The germline gives CDR1 MNHEY, CDR2 SVGEGT.

The gene calls are TRBV6-5 and TRBJ2-7; no reliable D call. This CDR3 contains 13 residues. Germline loops: CDR1 MNHEY, CDR2 SVGAGI. The V end was cut by 2 bases, the J end by 12 bases, with 17 bases between. CDR3 residues: CASSYVAAPSLYF. The CDR3 DNA is TGTGCCAGCAGTTACGTTGCGGCTCCCTCGCTGTACTTC.

This clonotype has just a few counts. This chain links TRBV11-2 with TRBJ2-2; possibly TRBD1 for D (5 bases). Germline CDR1 reads SGHAT; CDR2 reads FQNNGV. V shed 1 base and J shed 4 bases, with 16 bases lying between them. The CDR3 is made up of 17 amino acids. The CDR3 DNA reads TGTGCCAGCAGCTTAGTTTTGGGGCCAGCCTTCACCGGGGAGCTGTTTTTT. This translates into CASSLVLGPAFTGELFF.

The chain couples TRBV18 to TRBJ2-3; D remains unclear. V was cut by 0 bases and J by 2 bases, with 6 bases left in between. This CDR3 has 14 residues. From germline, CDR1 is KGHSH and CDR2 LQKENI. DNA of the CDR3: TGTGCCAGCTCACCACCGCTAAACACAGATACGCAGTATTTT. Its translation: CASSPPLNTDTQYF.